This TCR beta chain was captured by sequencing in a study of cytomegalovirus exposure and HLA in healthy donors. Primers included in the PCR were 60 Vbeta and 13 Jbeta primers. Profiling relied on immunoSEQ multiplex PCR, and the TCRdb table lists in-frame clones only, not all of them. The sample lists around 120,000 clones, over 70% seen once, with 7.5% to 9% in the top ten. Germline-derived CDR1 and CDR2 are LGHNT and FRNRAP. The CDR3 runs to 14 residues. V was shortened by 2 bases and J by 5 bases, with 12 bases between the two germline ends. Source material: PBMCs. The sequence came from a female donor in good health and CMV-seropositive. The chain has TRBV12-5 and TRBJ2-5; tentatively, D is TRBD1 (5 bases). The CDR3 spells CASGLTRQWETQYF. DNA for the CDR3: TGTGCTAGTGGTTTGACCCGACAGTGGGAGACCCAGTACTTC.